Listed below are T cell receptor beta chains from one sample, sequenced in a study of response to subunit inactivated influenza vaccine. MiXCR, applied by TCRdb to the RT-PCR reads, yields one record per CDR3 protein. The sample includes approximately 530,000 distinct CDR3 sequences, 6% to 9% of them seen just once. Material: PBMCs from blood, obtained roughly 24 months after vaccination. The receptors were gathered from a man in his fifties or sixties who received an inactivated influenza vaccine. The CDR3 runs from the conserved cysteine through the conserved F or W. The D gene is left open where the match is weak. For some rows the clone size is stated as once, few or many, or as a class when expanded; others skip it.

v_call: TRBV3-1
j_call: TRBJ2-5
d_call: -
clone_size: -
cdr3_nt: TGTGCCAGCAGCCAAGATGGCAGGGGCTACTTC
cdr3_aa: CASSQDGRGYF

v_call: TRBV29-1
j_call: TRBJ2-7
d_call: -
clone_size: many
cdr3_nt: TGCAGCGTTCGAAACACCTACGAGCAGTACTTC
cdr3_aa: CSVRNTYEQYF

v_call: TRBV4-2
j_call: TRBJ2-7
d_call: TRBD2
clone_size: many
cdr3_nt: TGTGCCAGCAGTCAAACCATATTCGGCGCGGGAGGCGAGCAGTACTTC
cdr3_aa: CASSQTIFGAGGEQYF

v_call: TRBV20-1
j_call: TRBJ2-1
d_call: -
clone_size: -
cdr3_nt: TGCAGTGCTAGGAAGAGACGACTCGGATATGAGCAGTTCTTC
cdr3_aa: CSARKRRLGYEQFF

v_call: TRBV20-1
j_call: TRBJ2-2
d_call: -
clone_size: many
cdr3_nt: TGCAGTGCTAGACAGGTCGCCCTCACCGGGGAGCTGTTTTTT
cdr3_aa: CSARQVALTGELFF

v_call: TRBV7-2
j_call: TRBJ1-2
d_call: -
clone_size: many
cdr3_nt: TGTGCCAGCAGCCCCGGGACCGGCCGTGGCTACACCTTC
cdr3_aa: CASSPGTGRGYTF

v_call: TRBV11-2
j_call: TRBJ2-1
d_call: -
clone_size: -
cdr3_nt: TGTGCCAGCAGCTTAGAACTAGACGGGAACAATGAGCAGTTCTTC
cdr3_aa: CASSLELDGNNEQFF

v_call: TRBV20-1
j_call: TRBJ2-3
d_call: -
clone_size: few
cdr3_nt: TGCAGTGCTAGACCCTCCCACGGTACGCAGTATTTT
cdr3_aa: CSARPSHGTQYF

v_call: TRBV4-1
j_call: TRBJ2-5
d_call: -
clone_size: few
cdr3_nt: TGCGCCAGCAGCCGCATGACTACTGCGGAGACCCAGTACTTC
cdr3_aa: CASSRMTTAETQYF

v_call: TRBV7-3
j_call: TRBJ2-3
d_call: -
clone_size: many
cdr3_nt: TGTGCCAGCAGCTTTGAGGGCTCGGGCACAGATACGCAGTATTTT
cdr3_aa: CASSFEGSGTDTQYF

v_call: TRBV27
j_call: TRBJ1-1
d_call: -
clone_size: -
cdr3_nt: TGTGCCAGCAGTTTTCCGGGGGGGTTTGAAGCTTTCTTT
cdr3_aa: CASSFPGGFEAFF

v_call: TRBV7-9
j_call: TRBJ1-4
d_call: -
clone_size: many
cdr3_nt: TGTGCCAGCAGCCCAACAGCAACTAATGAAAAACTGTTTTTT
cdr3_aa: CASSPTATNEKLFF

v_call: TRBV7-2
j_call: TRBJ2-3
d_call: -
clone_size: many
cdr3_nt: TGTGCCAGCAGCTCTTTTTTCACAGATACGCAGTATTTT
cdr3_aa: CASSSFFTDTQYF

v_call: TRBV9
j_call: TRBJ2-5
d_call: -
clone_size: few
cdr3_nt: TGTGCCAGCAGCGCCGATCAGGGGCGAGAGACCCAGTACTTC
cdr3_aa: CASSADQGRETQYF

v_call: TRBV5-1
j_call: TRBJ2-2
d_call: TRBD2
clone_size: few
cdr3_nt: TGCGCCAGCAGCCCTGCACTAGCGCACACCGGGGAGCTGTTTTTT
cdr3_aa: CASSPALAHTGELFF

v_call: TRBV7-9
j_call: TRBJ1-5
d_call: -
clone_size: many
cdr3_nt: TGTGCCAGCAGCTTAAGTCTCTCGGGGGCAACTCAGCCCCAGCATTTT
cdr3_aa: CASSLSLSGATQPQHF

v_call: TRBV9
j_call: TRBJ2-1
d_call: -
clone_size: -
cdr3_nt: TGTGCCAGCAGCCTCTACGGGGATGAGCAGTTCTTC
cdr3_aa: CASSLYGDEQFF

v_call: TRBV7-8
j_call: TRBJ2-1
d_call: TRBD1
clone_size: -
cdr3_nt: TGTGCCAGCAGCTCCGACAGGGGGTTCGCGATTTACAATGAGCAGTTCTTC
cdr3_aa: CASSSDRGFAIYNEQFF

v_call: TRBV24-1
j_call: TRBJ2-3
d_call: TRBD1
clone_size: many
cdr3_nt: TGTGCCACCAGTGACAAACGGGACAGGAACACAGATACGCAGTATTTT
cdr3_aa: CATSDKRDRNTDTQYF

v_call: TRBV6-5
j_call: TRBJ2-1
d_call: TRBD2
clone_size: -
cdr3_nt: TGTGCCAGCAGTTACTCCGCTAGCGGGAGCCATGAGCAGTTCTTC
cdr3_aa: CASSYSASGSHEQFF

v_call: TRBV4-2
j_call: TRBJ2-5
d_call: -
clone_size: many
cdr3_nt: TGTGCCAGCAGCCAAGATTTACCGAAACAGTACTTC
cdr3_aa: CASSQDLPKQYF

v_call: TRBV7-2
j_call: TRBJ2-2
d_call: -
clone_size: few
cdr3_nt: TGTGCCAGCAGCTCCCCGAGAGGGTCTAACACCGGGGAGCTGTTTTTT
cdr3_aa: CASSSPRGSNTGELFF

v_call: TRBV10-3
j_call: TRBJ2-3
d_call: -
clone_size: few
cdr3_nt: TGTGCCATCAGTGAGGGTACCGGGAGAGGAGGAGATACGCAGTATTTT
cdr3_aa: CAISEGTGRGGDTQYF